This TCR beta chain was recorded in a study of shared clonotypes between healthy human individuals. Profiling relied on immunoSEQ multiplex PCR, and the TCRdb table lists in-frame clones only, not all of them. There are a few million clones in the sample; roughly 92% occur only once, and about 0.41% lies in the top ten. Germline values: CDR1 MDHEN, CDR2 SYDVKM. CDR3 length: 17 amino acids. Trimming removed 1 base from V and 7 bases from J; junction bases left unmatched: 12. In the CD4+ fraction, cells were divided into CD45RA+ naive and CD45RA-negative memory subsets. The receptor's source is a young man in good health. Some clones in this sample may be carry-over from other donors' samples. The sequenced sample consisted of naive CD4+ T cells from PBMCs. Subset denoted: CD45RA+ positively selected. The chain carries TRBV28 and TRBJ2-1; 8 bases are shared with TRBD1. The CDR3 here is CASSLLVGQGPLNEQFF. In DNA, the CDR3 is TGTGCCAGCAGTTTATTAGTCGGACAGGGCCCTTTGAATGAGCAGTTCTTC.